The 10 T cell receptor beta chains in this list originate from one sample, sequenced in a study of neoadjuvant anti-PD-1 for oral cavity cancer. Sequencing used immunoSEQ multiplex PCR; TCRdb keeps in-frame clones, though not all of them. The sample comprises some 15,000 clones, 76% of which are singletons, and about 2.4% rests with the top ten. The time point was: after neoadjuvant nivolumab, at surgical resection. This specimen consisted of PBMCs, obtained after nivolumab (anti-PD-1) treatment. The receptors stem from a person between 35 and 79 years old with oral cavity squamous cell carcinoma.

The chain recombines TRBV6-5 with TRBJ1-1; TRBD1 matches 9 bases. The V and J ends lost 2 bases and 7 bases, in that order; junction bases with no gene match: 5. This CDR3 has 14 residues. The germline gives CDR1 MNHEY, CDR2 SVGAGI. CDR3 in amino acids: CASSYGQGLGEAFF. As DNA, the CDR3 is TGTGCCAGCAGTTACGGACAGGGGCTAGGTGAAGCTTTCTTT.

The rearrangement uses TRBV6-5 and TRBJ1-3; D gene unclear. Germline values: CDR1 MNHEY, CDR2 SVGAGI. CDR3 length equals 15 residues. V gave up 6 bases and J gave up 0 bases, with 12 bases separating them. CDR3 DNA sequence: TGTGCCAGCAGGTCGGACGGTTACTCTGGAAACACCATATATTTT. Residues: CASRSDGYSGNTIYF.

The rearrangement joins TRBV5-1 to TRBJ1-5; tentatively, D is TRBD1 (6 bases). The CDR3 loop spans 14 amino acids. V was cut by 4 bases and J by 5 bases, with 13 bases left in between. Germline values: CDR1 SGHRS, CDR2 YFSETQ. The CDR3 DNA sequence: TGCGCCAGCAGCCCTGGGACACCAGATCAGCCCCAGCATTTT. Protein product: CASSPGTPDQPQHF.

V is TRBV6-1 and J is TRBJ2-3, with D perhaps assigned TRBD1 or TRBD2 (5 bases each). V shed 2 bases and J shed 2 bases, with 23 bases lying between them. The CDR3 totals 19 residues. Germline V gene data show CDR1 as MNHNS and CDR2 as SASEGT. The CDR3 DNA sequence: TGTGCCAGCAGTGAATCTGAGGGTATGGGGCCGACTTACACAGATACGCAGTATTTT. It specifies CASSESEGMGPTYTDTQYF.

The V call is TRBV7-2, the J call TRBJ1-5; D remains unclear. This CDR3 has 14 residues. Trimming removed 1 base at V and 7 bases at J, with 11 bases between. Germline V gene data show CDR1 as SGHTA and CDR2 as FQGNSA. The CDR3 reads CASSLDGPPQPQHF. The CDR3 DNA sequence: TGTGCCAGCAGCTTAGACGGGCCCCCCCAGCCCCAGCATTTT. The variable domain in full, completed from reference TRBV7-2 and TRBJ1-5, reads GAGVSQSPSNKVTEKGKDVELRCDPISGHTALYWYRQSLGQGLEFLIYFQGNSAPDKSGLPSDRFSAERTGGSVSTLTIQRTQQEDSAVYLCASSLDGPPQPQHFGDGTRLSIL.

This sequence joins TRBV7-6 and TRBJ2-5; the D gene is possibly TRBD2 (6 bases). V lost 6 bases to trimming and J lost 5 bases, with 10 bases between them. CDR3 length: 12 amino acids. Germline V CDR1 and CDR2: SGHVS, FNYEAQ. Here the CDR3 DNA reads TGTGCCAGCAGGGCCAGCGGGGAGACCCAGTACTTC. Its translation is CASRASGETQYF.

This chain connects TRBV5-8 to TRBJ1-2, with 12 nucleotides matching TRBD1. V trimming: 5 bases; J trimming: 8 bases; junction bases outside the gene matches: 10. CDR3 length: 15 residues. Germline-derived CDR1 and CDR2 are SGHTS and YDEGEE. The CDR3 DNA reads TGTGCCAGCAGAAGACCGGGACAGGGGGCAGGGGGCTACACCTTC. Translating gives CASRRPGQGAGGYTF.

V usage is TRBV5-1 and J usage is TRBJ2-5; TRBD2 aligns across 7 bases. CDR1 and CDR2 from the germline V gene are SGHRS and YFSETQ. The junction had 4 bases not matched to a gene; V was cut back by 0 bases and J by 2 bases. The CDR3 consists of 15 residues. The DNA for the CDR3 is TGCGCCAGCAGCTTGGCCGGGCGGGGGCAAGAGACCCAGTACTTC. This codes for CASSLAGRGQETQYF.

This clone was seen more than once but under ten times. The chain employs TRBV9 and TRBJ1-1, with D perhaps TRBD1 (6 bases). There are 13 residues in the CDR3. Deletions cut 2 bases from V and 5 bases from J, with 10 bases between. Per the germline V gene, CDR1 is SGDLS and CDR2 is YYNGEE. CDR3 nucleotides: TGTGCCAGCAGCGTGGACAGTCAGACTGAAGCTTTCTTT. Protein sequence: CASSVDSQTEAFF.

This chain's CDR3 is CASSSGQGGVRGYEQYF. CDR3 in DNA: TGCGCCAGCAGTTCAGGACAGGGGGGCGTACGTGGGTACGAGCAGTACTTC. The genes are TRBV5-1 and TRBJ2-7, with 10 bases aligning to TRBD1. With 5 bases clipped from V and 4 bases from J, the junction kept 15 bases outside the gene matches. Germline CDR1 SGHRS, CDR2 YFSETQ. This CDR3 has 17 residues.